A single sample is the source of the 30 T cell receptor beta chains below, sequenced in a study of blood T cell repertoires in COVID-19 (dated by TCRdb to about 2020). Library construction relied on the immunoSEQ multiplex PCR assay. TCRdb carries this immuneACCESS record with in-frame sequences only. Its versions omit some clonotypes, under half of them owing to an unresolved V gene in the studies checked, with the rest unexplained. The sample table shows thousands of clones, and approximately 88% are seen once. The ten largest clonotypes hold 9.9% of the sample. The sample comprised peripheral blood. These receptors all come from a human donor in a cohort sampled during active COVID-19.

This clone has just one count. The chain has TRBV11-2 and TRBJ2-5; D is possibly TRBD2 (5 bases). Between the trimmed V and J ends, which lost 1 base and 4 bases, there was a span of 13 bases. This CDR3 region has 15 residues. Germline V CDR1 and CDR2: SGHAT, FQNNGV. The CDR3 loop reads CASSLGYSESETQYF. The CDR3 region has the DNA TGTGCCAGCAGCTTAGGGTATAGCGAGTCAGAGACCCAGTACTTC.

This clone showed up just once. V usage is TRBV5-4 and J usage is TRBJ1-2; possibly TRBD1 for D (6 bases). The CDR3 sequence is 13 residues long. CDR1 and CDR2 from the germline V gene are SGHNT and YYREEE (reference sequence). Trimming removed 2 bases at V and 7 bases at J, with 12 bases between. DNA of the CDR3: TGTGCCAGCAGCTTTCCAGGGGTTGGTGGCTACACCTTC. Amino acid sequence: CASSFPGVGGYTF.

The rearrangement uses TRBV27 and TRBJ2-1; D might be TRBD2 (7 bases). The CDR3 has 16 residues. Germline V gene sequence: CDR1 MNHEY, CDR2 SMNVEV (reference sequence). Trimming left V 5 bases short and J 8 bases short, with 22 bases between. CDR3 amino acids: CASSPHRGAGIDEQFF. CDR3 in DNA: TGTGCCAGCAGTCCCCACCGGGGGGCTGGGATCGATGAGCAGTTCTTC.

This clone was recorded a few times. The chain is built from TRBV5-1 and TRBJ2-7, with TRBD1 matching over 7 bases. The germline CDR1 and CDR2 sequences are SGHRS and YFSETQ. This CDR3 spans 15 amino acids. Unmatched junction bases numbered 4, after V lost 1 base and J lost 0 bases. The CDR3: CASSLLGTASYEQYF. Written as DNA, the CDR3 is TGCGCCAGCAGCTTGTTGGGGACAGCCTCCTACGAGCAGTACTTC.

This chain joins TRBV10-3 and TRBJ2-5, with TRBD2 identical over 10 bases. The V gene end was trimmed by 0 bases and the J gene end by 4 bases; junction bases not matched to a gene: 2. CDR1 is ENHRY, CDR2 SYGVKD, per germline. The CDR3 totals 15 residues. CDR3 loop: CAISESAGGAETQYF. DNA of the CDR3: TGTGCCATCAGTGAGTCAGCGGGAGGGGCAGAGACCCAGTACTTC.

The chain couples TRBV10-2 to TRBJ2-2, with 8 bases aligning to TRBD2. Losses at the gene ends were 11 bases for V and 2 bases for J; bases not matched to a gene: 7. The length of the CDR3 is 14 residues. Per the germline V gene, CDR1 is WSHSY and CDR2 is SAAADI. CDR3: CACGGLVNTGELFF. CDR3 bases: TGCGCCTGCGGGGGGCTAGTAAACACCGGGGAGCTGTTTTTT.

This chain uses TRBV24-1 with TRBJ2-1; 9 nucleotides match TRBD2. The CDR3 is 16 residues long. Germline loops: CDR1 KGHDR, CDR2 SFDVKD. The junction had 1 base not matched to a gene; V was cut back by 1 base and J by 1 base. The DNA of the CDR3 is TGTGCCACCAGTGATTTAACTAGCGGGTCCTACAATGAGCAGTTCTTC. Translating gives CATSDLTSGSYNEQFF.

The chain couples TRBV2 to TRBJ2-6, with D possibly TRBD1 on 5 matching bases. Germline CDR1 reads SNHLY; CDR2 reads FYNNEI. This CDR3 has 15 residues. Trimming removed 6 bases from V and 3 bases from J, with 12 bases in between. CDR3 sequence (DNA): TGTGCCAGCAGCTTAGAAGGGGTTGGGGCCAACGTCCTGACTTTC. Amino acid sequence: CASSLEGVGANVLTF.

This clone showed up just once. This rearrangement joins TRBV9 to TRBJ1-4; the match to TRBD1 covers 10 bases. CDR3 length equals 12 residues. Germline V gene sequence: CDR1 SGDLS, CDR2 YYNGEE. The V segment lost 3 bases and the J segment 13 bases; nucleotides outside the gene matches: 3. CDR3 DNA: TGTGCCAGCAGCGGGGACAGGGGATTACTGTTTTTT. Encoded protein: CASSGDRGLLFF. The full variable domain, completed using reference TRBV9 and TRBJ1-4, is DSGVTQTPKHLITATGQRVTLRCSPRSGDLSVYWYQQSLDQGLQFLIQYYNGEERAKGNILERFSAQQFPDLHSELNLSSLELGDSALYFCASSGDRGLLFFGSGTQLSVL.

As for this clone: The junction shows a germline mismatch at one end, possibly a read error. The chain recombines TRBV11-2 with TRBJ2-2, with TRBD2 matching 9 bases. The CDR3 length is 17 residues. In germline, CDR1 is SGHAT, CDR2 FQNNGV. The CDR3 region is CASSSRLADPKTGELFF. CDR3 nucleotides: TGTGCCAGCAGCTCCCGACTAGCGGACCCGAAGACCGGGGAGCTGTTTTTT.

This clone appeared once. This chain uses TRBV29-1 with TRBJ2-5; maybe TRBD2 (6 bases). The ends were cut back, 8 bases at V and 2 bases at J, with 21 bases in the middle. Per the germline V gene, CDR1 is SQVTM and CDR2 is ANQGSEA. The CDR3 is 15 residues long. The DNA of the CDR3 is TGCAGCATTTCTCATACGGACTATCCACAAGAGACCCAGTACTTC. It specifies CSISHTDYPQETQYF.

The chain carries TRBV2 and TRBJ2-3; TRBD2 matches at 12 bases. The CDR3 is made up of 15 amino acids. The germline gives CDR1 SNHLY, CDR2 FYNNEI. V dropped 5 bases and J dropped 1; count of bases not matched to a gene: 1. For the CDR3, the DNA is TGTGCCAGCAGTCGACTAGCGGGAGGCACAGATACGCAGTATTTT. This sequence encodes CASSRLAGGTDTQYF.

The V and J genes are TRBV9 and TRBJ2-2; D is perhaps TRBD1 (6 bases). CDR1 and CDR2 from the germline V gene are SGDLS and YYNGEE. CDR3 length: 15 amino acids. V lost 3 bases, J lost 0 bases, and 9 bases lay in between. The CDR3 loop reads CASSAGTTNTGELFF. For the CDR3, the DNA is TGTGCCAGCAGCGCGGGGACAACGAACACCGGGGAGCTGTTTTTT.

This sequence joins TRBV5-1 and TRBJ1-1; no firm D call. The germline V gene encodes CDR1 SGHRS and CDR2 YFSETQ. CDR3 length: 15 residues. Trimming cost V 3 bases and J 1 base, with 13 bases left between them. The CDR3 DNA reads as TGCGCCAGCAGCTACCTAAAAAGTGGGAACACTGAAGCTTTCTTT. This gives the protein CASSYLKSGNTEAFF.

The V call is TRBV28, the J call TRBJ1-1, with D possibly matching TRBD1 (6 bases). The V gene lost 7 bases and the J gene lost 5 bases, with 26 bases spanning the gap. Germline loops: CDR1 MDHEN, CDR2 SYDVKM. The CDR3 extends over 17 amino acids. The CDR3 DNA sequence: TGTGCCAGCACCGATCCCAAAATGGGGGCGTTTTTGACTGAAGCTTTCTTT. It specifies CASTDPKMGAFLTEAFF.

CDR3 protein: CASSTNSGMQYF. CDR3 bases: TGTGCCAGCAGTACCAACTCCGGTATGCAGTACTTC. This chain joins TRBV27 and TRBJ2-5; D unresolved. The ends were cut back, 5 bases at V and 11 bases at J, with 15 bases in the middle. Per germline, CDR1 MNHEY and CDR2 SMNVEV (reference sequence). This CDR3 comprises 12 residues.

The chain couples TRBV7-8 to TRBJ2-7; 12 nucleotides line up with TRBD2. Germline V gene data show CDR1 as SGHVS and CDR2 as FQNEAQ. V trimming: 2 bases; J trimming: 7 bases; junction bases outside the gene matches: 12. This CDR3 is built from 17 residues. The CDR3 spells CASSLRGRLAGATEQYF. The CDR3 DNA reads TGTGCCAGCAGCTTAAGGGGACGACTAGCGGGAGCTACTGAGCAGTACTTC. Full variable domain (missing parts from reference TRBV7-8 and TRBJ2-7): GAGVSQSPRYKVAKRGQDVALRCDPISGHVSLFWYQQALGQGPEFLTYFQNEAQLDKSGLPSDRFFAERPEGSVSTLKIQRTQQEDSAVYLCASSLRGRLAGATEQYFGPGTRLTVT.

V usage is TRBV30 and J usage is TRBJ2-7, with 8 bases aligning to TRBD1. The CDR3 totals 13 residues. From germline, CDR1 is GTSNPN and CDR2 SVGIG (reference sequence). V shed 2 bases, J shed 6 bases, and the junction held 6 bases outside the gene matches. The CDR3 DNA reads as TGTGCCTGGAGTAGAGACAGGGGTTCCGAGCAGTACTTC. It encodes CAWSRDRGSEQYF.

V usage is TRBV19 and J usage is TRBJ2-7; 9 nucleotides line up with TRBD2. There are 15 residues in the CDR3. Germline assignment: CDR1 LNHDA and CDR2 SQIVND (reference sequence). The trim removed 1 base at V and 6 bases at J, leaving 7 bases unmatched. Here the CDR3 DNA reads TGTGCCAGTAGTATAGGGCGCGGGAGGGCCGCCGAGCAGTACTTC. Translated, it gives CASSIGRGRAAEQYF.

This clone showed up just a few times. The rearrangement uses TRBV5-1 and TRBJ2-1; weak D call: TRBD1 (6 bases). Per germline, CDR1 SGHRS and CDR2 YFSETQ. The ends were cut back, 2 bases at V and 3 bases at J, with 9 bases in the middle. The CDR3 has 14 amino acids. CDR3 sequence reads: CASSLEDSYNEQFF. CDR3 DNA: TGCGCCAGCAGCTTAGAGGACAGCTACAATGAGCAGTTCTTC.

This clone turned up a few times. The DNA of the CDR3 is TGCAGCGTTGACCGTGACAGGGCAAGATTCGATGAGCAGTTCTTC. Translated, it gives CSVDRDRARFDEQFF. V and J are TRBV29-1 and TRBJ2-1; TRBD1 aligns across 7 bases. CDR1 is SQVTM and CDR2 is ANQGSEA in the germline V gene. With V trimmed by 3 bases and J by 8 bases, 13 bases remained unmatched. This CDR3 is 15 amino acids long.

The chain couples TRBV7-8 to TRBJ2-1; D gene ambiguous. Germline V CDR1 and CDR2: SGHVS, FQNEAQ. Trimming removed 7 bases from V and 8 bases from J, with 18 bases in between. The CDR3 is made up of 14 amino acids. The CDR3 protein is CASMATPSVDEQFF. In DNA form, the CDR3 reads TGTGCCAGCATGGCCACTCCTAGTGTAGATGAGCAGTTCTTC.

The chain uses TRBV4-1 and TRBJ2-1; D might be TRBD1 (6 bases). Trimming pared 9 bases from V and 8 bases from J, leaving 20 bases between. The CDR3 is 14 residues long. Germline lookup yields CDR1 MGHRA and CDR2 YSYEKL. CDR3 loop: CASQKGVLNDEQFF. The CDR3, as DNA: TGCGCCAGTCAGAAGGGGGTCCTCAACGATGAGCAGTTCTTC.

A few counts support this clone. This chain uses TRBV5-1 with TRBJ1-5, with 8 bases lining up with TRBD1. J gave up 1 base and V 3 bases, and 6 bases lay outside the gene matches. The germline V gene encodes CDR1 SGHRS and CDR2 YFSETQ. The CDR3 totals 16 residues. In DNA, the CDR3 is TGCGCCAGCAGCTCCGGACAGGGAGGAAGCAATCAGCCCCAGCATTTT. Translated, it gives CASSSGQGGSNQPQHF.

This clone was counted a few times. At one end, the junction sequence differs from germline, possibly due to a read error. The V gene is TRBV7-7, the J gene TRBJ2-5; TRBD1 agrees at 11 bases. CDR1 SSHAT and CDR2 FNYEAQ come from the germline V gene (reference sequence). The length of the CDR3 is 15 residues. CDR3 in amino acids: CASSQDRGRLETQYF. The CDR3 DNA sequence: TGTGCTAGCAGCCAGGACAGGGGGCGCCTCGAGACCCAGTACTTC.

The chain uses TRBV27 and TRBJ1-2, with D maybe TRBD1 (6 bases). Trimming removed 4 bases at V and 4 bases at J, with 16 bases between. Germline loops: CDR1 MNHEY, CDR2 SMNVEV (reference sequence). The CDR3 consists of 15 residues. The CDR3 protein is CASSSLTGLLYGYTF. CDR3 sequence (DNA): TGTGCCAGCAGTTCCCTGACAGGACTGCTCTATGGCTACACCTTC.

This chain's CDR3 is CASSFSGSSYNEQFF. CDR3 coding DNA: TGTGCCAGCAGTTTCAGCGGGAGCTCCTACAATGAGCAGTTCTTC. The gene calls are TRBV27 and TRBJ2-1; 8 bases line up with TRBD2. The CDR3 extends over 15 amino acids. The J segment lost 0 bases and the V segment lost 3 bases, leaving 1 base of the junction unmatched. The V gene's germline CDR1 is MNHEY and CDR2 SMNVEV (reference sequence).

The V gene is TRBV13, the J gene TRBJ1-1, with 8 bases aligning to TRBD1. The trim removed 5 bases at V and 3 bases at J, leaving 8 bases unmatched. The CDR3 is 15 amino acids. Germline V gives CDR1 PRHDT, CDR2 FYEKMQ (reference sequence). The CDR3 is CASSLRGLLDTEAFF. The CDR3, as DNA: TGTGCCAGCAGCCTCAGGGGGCTCTTGGACACTGAAGCTTTCTTT.

The chain employs TRBV18 and TRBJ1-1; unclear D gene. The CDR3 contains 14 residues. V was clipped by 2 bases and J by 5 bases, with 12 bases between them. The germline gives CDR1 KGHSH, CDR2 LQKENI. As DNA, the CDR3 is TGTGCCAGCTCACCATCGGGCGGGTGGACTGAAGCTTTCTTT. Amino acids: CASSPSGGWTEAFF.

V gene TRBV5-6 combines with J gene TRBJ2-3, with 10 positions matching TRBD2. Germline CDR1 is SGHDT and CDR2 is YYEEEE. The CDR3 has 15 residues. Losses at the gene ends were 5 bases for V and 4 bases for J; bases not matched to a gene: 7. The CDR3 DNA sequence: TGTGCCAGCAGTGCCGGGACTAGCGTTTCAGATACGCAGTATTTT. Amino acid sequence: CASSAGTSVSDTQYF.